The present T cell receptor beta chain was sequenced within a study of human thymus T cells. Findings of the study overall: There appeared to be biased usage of V and J genes in thymic and blood repertoires. The related literature has documented a marked overlap of thymic repertoires among unrelated individuals.

Resections obtained during corrective heart surgery supplied the thymus tissue. Healthy Finnish infants undergoing corrective surgery for congenital heart defects were the donors. The CDR3 covers 14 residues. J was trimmed by 10 bases and V by 5 bases; bases with no gene match: 5. Germline V gives CDR1 MNHNS, CDR2 SASEGT. The protocol was immunoSEQ multiplex PCR, while the TCRdb copy is restricted to in-frame clones and leaves out a portion. This table holds some 78,000 clones, 90% to 97% found once. On this clone itself: Its cognate antigen is unknown.

The chain links TRBV6-1 to TRBJ1-6; 10 bases match TRBD1. The receptor's source is a boy in the first two years of life with a congenital heart defect but otherwise immunologically healthy. The sample consisted of thymus tissue. The CDR3 here is CASSRTGGQSPLHF. CDR3 sequence (DNA): TGTGCCAGCAGTAGGACAGGGGGGCAATCACCCCTCCACTTT.